This T cell receptor beta chain was obtained from a study of T cells after yellow fever vaccination (dated by TCRdb to the late 2010s). Broadly, across the study: The SMART-Seq v4 Ultra Low Input RNA kit was used to prepare libraries from fractions with low cell numbers. Blood was collected at multiple timepoints before and after primary and secondary immunization, and bulk PBMC replicates and cell subsets were isolated. The cohort comprised two healthy male donors, one aged 18 to 30 and one aged 30 to 39 years. Bulk TCR alpha and beta repertoires were sequenced longitudinally to track T-cell clones before and after primary and booster YFV17D yellow fever vaccination.

TCR cDNA was synthesized by 5'RACE template switching, which introduced a universal primer site and unique molecular identifiers. Priming of cDNA synthesis was performed from both the TCR alpha and TCR beta constant segments. Two PCR steps were used to amplify libraries, with sample barcodes and sequencing adapters being added in the second step. Sequencing of the libraries was done on either Illumina HiSeq 2500 (2x100 bp) or NovaSeq (2x150 bp). The authors' analysis ran thus. Reads were demultiplexed and collapsed into UMI consensus sequences with MIGEC, and V(D)J alignment was performed with MiXCR. Vaccine-responding clonotypes were identified with edgeR using replicate PBMC samples, with FDR below 0.01 and a log2 fold change above 5 up to day 15 being required. Bulk clonotypes were assigned CD4 or CD8 identity according to which sequenced CD4 or CD8 repertoire held them at higher abundance. TCRdb redid the processing of the public reads, applying fastp at Q25 and MiXCR, and retained in-frame beta chains. CDR3 protein sequences are deduplicated, and each keeps its most common genes and DNA. These V and J calls originate from TCRdb's pipeline instead of the authors' own analysis. This sample lists approximately 300,000 distinct CDR3 sequences; 8% to 10% were detected once. The ten largest clonotypes hold 18% of the sample.

V was cut back by 6 bases and J by 4 bases, leaving a gap of 15 bases between them. The CDR3 runs 14 residues from the cysteine to the phenylalanine. The sequence is cut down to CDR3 DNA, 42 bases in frame from base 1. Beyond this particular receptor, the publication reports: After the booster, most of the clones that had expanded following primary vaccination were detected again (almost 98% of CD4 and roughly nine tenths of CD8), which suggests that memory was broadly maintained. Because the study included only a couple of donors, the extent to which the findings can be generalized is limited. Compared with the primary T-cell response, the secondary T-cell response was weaker but faster, peaking on day 5 rather than day 15. Computational filtering was needed because FACS-sorted repertoires could contain abundant contaminating clonotypes from the bulk population. A small share of clonotypes was detected in both CD4 and CD8 compartments, with the overlap likely arising from convergent recombination.

A word on this clonotype: The clone's antigen remains unknown. There are no base qualities to consult, and no much larger clone falls within one base.

The sample's treatment or condition label, decoded: live attenuated yellow fever vaccine strain. At every blood-draw timepoint, two biological replicates of bulk PBMCs were collected. PBMCs were isolated from peripheral blood using a standard Ficoll-Paque protocol. TriZol was used to extract RNA from bulk PBMCs, CD4 and CD8 fractions, and dextramer-positive and dextramer-negative fractions. This sequence originates from a young man who received the YFV17D yellow fever vaccine. This chain is built from TRBV12-3 or TRBV12-4 and TRBJ2-5; the D segment may tentatively be TRBD1 or TRBD2, each giving 5 matched bases. Source: PBMCs, taken on the day of the first yellow fever vaccination. The DNA reads as follows: TGTGCCAGCAGCACCCTAGCAGGGAGAGAGACCCAGTACTTC. Its product reads: CASSTLAGRETQYF.